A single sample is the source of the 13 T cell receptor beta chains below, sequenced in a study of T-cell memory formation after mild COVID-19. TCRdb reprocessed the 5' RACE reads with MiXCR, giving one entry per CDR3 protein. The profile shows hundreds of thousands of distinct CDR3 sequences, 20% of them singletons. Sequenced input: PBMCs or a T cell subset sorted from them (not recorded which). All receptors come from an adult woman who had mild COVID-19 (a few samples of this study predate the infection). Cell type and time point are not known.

The CDR3 loop is CASSVPTTHNEQFF. The CDR3 DNA sequence: TGTGCCAGCAGTGTCCCTACCACCCACAATGAGCAGTTCTTC. The chain carries TRBV2 and TRBJ2-1, with D unclear. The CDR3 contains 14 residues. Trimming took 4 bases from V and 5 from J, leaving 12 bases between them. Germline V gene data show CDR1 as SNHLY and CDR2 as FYNNEI.

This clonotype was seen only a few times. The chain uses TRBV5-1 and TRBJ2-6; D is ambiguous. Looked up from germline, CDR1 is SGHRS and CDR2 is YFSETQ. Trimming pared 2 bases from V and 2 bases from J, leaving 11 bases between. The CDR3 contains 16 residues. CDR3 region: CASSLLGGAGANVLTF. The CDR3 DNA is TGCGCCAGCAGCTTATTAGGTGGTGCTGGGGCCAACGTCCTGACTTTC.

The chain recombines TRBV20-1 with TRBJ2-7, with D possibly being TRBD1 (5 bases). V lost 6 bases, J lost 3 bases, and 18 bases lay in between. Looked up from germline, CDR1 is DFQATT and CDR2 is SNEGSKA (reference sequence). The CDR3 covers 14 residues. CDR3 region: CSATYRFRGYEQYF. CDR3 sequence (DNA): TGCAGTGCAACCTACAGGTTTAGGGGCTACGAGCAGTACTTC.

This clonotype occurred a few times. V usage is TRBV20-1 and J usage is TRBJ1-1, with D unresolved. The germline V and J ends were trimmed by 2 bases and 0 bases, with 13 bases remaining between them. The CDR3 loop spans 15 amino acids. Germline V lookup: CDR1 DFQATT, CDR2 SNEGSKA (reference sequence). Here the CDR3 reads CSARNGFRLNTEAFF. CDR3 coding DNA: TGCAGTGCTAGAAATGGTTTCAGATTGAACACTGAAGCTTTCTTT.

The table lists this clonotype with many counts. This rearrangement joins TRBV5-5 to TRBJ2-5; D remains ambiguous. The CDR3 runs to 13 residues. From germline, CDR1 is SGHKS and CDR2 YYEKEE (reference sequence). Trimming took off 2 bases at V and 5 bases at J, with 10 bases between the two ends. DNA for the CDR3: TGTGCCAGCAGCTTCCTAGATTTTGAGACCCAGTACTTC. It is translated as CASSFLDFETQYF.

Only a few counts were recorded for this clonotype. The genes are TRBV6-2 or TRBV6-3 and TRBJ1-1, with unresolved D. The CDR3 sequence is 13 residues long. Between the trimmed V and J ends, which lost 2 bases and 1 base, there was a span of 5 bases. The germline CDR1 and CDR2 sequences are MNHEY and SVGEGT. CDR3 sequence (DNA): TGTGCCAGCAGTTACGATCCGAACACTGAAGCTTTCTTT. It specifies CASSYDPNTEAFF.

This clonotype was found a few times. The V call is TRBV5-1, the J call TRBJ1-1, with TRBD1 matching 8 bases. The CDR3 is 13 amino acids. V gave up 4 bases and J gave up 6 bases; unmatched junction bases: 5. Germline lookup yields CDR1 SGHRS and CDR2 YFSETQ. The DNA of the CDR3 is TGCGCCAGCAGCCTTAACAGGGGGGCTGAAGCTTTCTTT. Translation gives CASSLNRGAEAFF.

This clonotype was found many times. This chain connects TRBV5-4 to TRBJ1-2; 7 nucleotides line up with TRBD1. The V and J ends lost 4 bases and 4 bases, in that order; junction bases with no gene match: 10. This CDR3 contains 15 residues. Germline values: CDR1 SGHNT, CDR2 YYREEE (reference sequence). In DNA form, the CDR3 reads TGTGCCAGCAGCGCCCAGACCCGGGACAGCTATGGCTACACCTTC. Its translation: CASSAQTRDSYGYTF.

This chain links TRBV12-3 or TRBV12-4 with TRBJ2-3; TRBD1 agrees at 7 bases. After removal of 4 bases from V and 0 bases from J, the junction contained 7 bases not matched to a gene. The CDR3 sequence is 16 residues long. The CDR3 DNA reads TGTGCCAGCAGTTCTTACAGGGGAAGGAGCACAGATACGCAGTATTTT. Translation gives CASSSYRGRSTDTQYF.

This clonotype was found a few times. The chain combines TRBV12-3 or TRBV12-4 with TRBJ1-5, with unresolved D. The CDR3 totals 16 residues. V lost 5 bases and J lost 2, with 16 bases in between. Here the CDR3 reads CASSRVWAFGNQPQHF. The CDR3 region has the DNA TGTGCCAGCAGTCGGGTGTGGGCATTCGGCAATCAGCCCCAGCATTTT.

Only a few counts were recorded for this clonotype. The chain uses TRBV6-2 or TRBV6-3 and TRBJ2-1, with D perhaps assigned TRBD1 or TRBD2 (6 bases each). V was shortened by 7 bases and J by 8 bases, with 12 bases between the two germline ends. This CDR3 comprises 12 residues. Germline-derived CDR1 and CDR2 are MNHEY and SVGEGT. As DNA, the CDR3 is TGTGCCAGCATAGGGGGGAGTGATGAGCAGTTCTTC. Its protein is CASIGGSDEQFF.

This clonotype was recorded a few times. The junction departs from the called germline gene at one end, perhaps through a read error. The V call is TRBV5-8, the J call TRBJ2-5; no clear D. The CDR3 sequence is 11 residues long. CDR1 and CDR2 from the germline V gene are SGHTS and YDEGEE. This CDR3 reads CASSLAPDWCF. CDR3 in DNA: TGTGCCAGCAGCTTGGCCCCTGACTGGTGCTTC. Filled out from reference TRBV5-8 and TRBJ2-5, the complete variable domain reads EAGVTQSPTHLIKTRGQQATLRCSPISGHTSVYWYQQALGLGLQFLLWYDEGEERNRGNFPPRFSGRQFPNYSSELNVNALELEDSALYLCASSLAPDWCFGPGTRLLVL.

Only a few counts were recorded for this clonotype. The DNA for the CDR3 is TGCGCCAGCGGAACCGCGACAGGGGGCAACGGCAATGAGCAGTTCTTC. Translation: CASGTATGGNGNEQFF. V gene TRBV5-1 combines with J gene TRBJ2-1; TRBD1 matches at 10 bases. There are 16 residues in the CDR3. CDR1 SGHRS and CDR2 YFSETQ come from the germline V gene. The V segment lost 7 bases and the J segment 6 bases; nucleotides outside the gene matches: 13.